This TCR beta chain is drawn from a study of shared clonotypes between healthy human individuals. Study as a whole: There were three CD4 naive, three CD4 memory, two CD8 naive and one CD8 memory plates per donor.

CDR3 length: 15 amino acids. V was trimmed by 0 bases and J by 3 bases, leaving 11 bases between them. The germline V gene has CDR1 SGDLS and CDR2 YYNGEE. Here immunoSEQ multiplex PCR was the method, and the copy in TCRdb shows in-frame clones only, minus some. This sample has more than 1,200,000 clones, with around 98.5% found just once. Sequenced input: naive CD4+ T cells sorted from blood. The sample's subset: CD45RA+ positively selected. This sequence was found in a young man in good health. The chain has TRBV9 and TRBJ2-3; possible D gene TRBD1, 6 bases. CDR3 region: CASSVGNRVTDTQYF. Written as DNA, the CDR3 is TGTGCCAGCAGCGTAGGAAACAGGGTTACAGATACGCAGTATTTT.